The 26 T cell receptor beta chains below come from one sample, sequenced in a study of identical twins. TCRdb re-called the 5' RACE reads through MiXCR, storing one row per CDR3 protein. The sample lists 1.5 million to 2 million distinct CDR3 sequences, about 31% seen once, with around 0.25% in the top ten. The material sequenced was cord blood. Receptor source: a newborn girl in good health.

The chain carries TRBV9 and TRBJ2-1, with 7 bases aligning to TRBD1. Per the germline V gene, CDR1 is SGDLS and CDR2 is YYNGEE. J was trimmed by 0 bases and V by 0 bases; bases with no gene match: 12. The CDR3 spans 19 residues. CDR3: CASSVVGQDLISSYNEQFF. In nucleotides, the CDR3 is TGTGCCAGCAGCGTAGTTGGACAGGACTTGATTAGCTCCTACAATGAGCAGTTCTTC.

This chain links TRBV18 with TRBJ2-3; a possible D gene is TRBD2 (5 bases). CDR1 is KGHSH and CDR2 is LQKENI in the germline V gene. The CDR3 loop spans 15 amino acids. The germline V and J ends were trimmed by 6 bases and 2 bases, with 15 bases remaining between them. The CDR3: CASSLEGVYTDTQYF. The CDR3 nucleotides are TGTGCCAGCTCCCTCGAGGGAGTTTACACAGATACGCAGTATTTT. Drawing the rest from reference TRBV18 and TRBJ2-3, the complete variable domain is NAGVMQNPRHLVRRRGQEARLRCSPMKGHSHVYWYRQLPEEGLKFMVYLQKENIIDESGMPKERFSAEFPKEGPSILRIQQVVRGDSAAYFCASSLEGVYTDTQYFGPGTRLTVL.

This clonotype was detected a few times. The chain recombines TRBV5-1 with TRBJ1-4; TRBD1 matches at 7 bases. The CDR3 is made up of 14 amino acids. Germline loops: CDR1 SGHRS, CDR2 YFSETQ. J lost 3 bases, V lost 6 bases, and 5 bases had no gene match. The CDR3 region has the DNA TGCGCCAGCACTTTCCAGGGGGCTAATGAAAAACTGTTTTTT. As protein: CASTFQGANEKLFF.

This rearrangement joins TRBV6-6 to TRBJ2-1; 8 nucleotides agree with TRBD1. The CDR3 covers 15 residues. V lost 4 bases to trimming and J lost 2 bases; unmatched junction nucleotides: 4. Germline V gene data show CDR1 as MNHNY and CDR2 as SVGAGI (reference sequence). The CDR3 DNA is TGTGCCAGCAGTTGTAACAGGGGGACCTACAATGAGCAGTTCTTC. Protein: CASSCNRGTYNEQFF.

The chain employs TRBV27 and TRBJ2-7, with D tentatively TRBD1 (5 bases). The V and J ends lost 6 bases and 7 bases respectively, with 16 bases between them. The V gene's germline CDR1 is MNHEY and CDR2 SMNVEV (reference sequence). The CDR3 consists of 13 residues. CDR3 sequence reads: CASSLTQGFEQYF. CDR3 coding DNA: TGTGCCAGCAGCCTCACCCAGGGTTTTGAGCAGTACTTC.

J is TRBJ2-7 and V is TRBV27; 9 nucleotides agree with TRBD1. J was trimmed by 2 bases and V by 7 bases; bases with no gene match: 12. Germline CDR1 and CDR2: MNHEY and SMNVEV (reference sequence). This CDR3 region has 16 residues. The CDR3 nucleotides read TGTGCCAGCACCTTACGCCGGGACAGGGCTCCCTACGAGCAGTACTTC. Translation gives CASTLRRDRAPYEQYF.

This clonotype was seen once. The V gene is TRBV25-1, the J gene TRBJ1-6; perhaps TRBD1 as D (6 bases). V lost 6 bases, J lost 9 bases, and 21 bases lay in between. Germline-derived CDR1 and CDR2 are MGHDK and SYGVNS. The length of the CDR3 is 16 residues. This CDR3 reads CASRSTQQGTSSPLHF. In DNA, the CDR3 is TGTGCCAGCAGATCGACCCAACAGGGTACCAGTTCACCCCTCCACTTT.

This clonotype was counted ten times or more. This rearrangement joins TRBV6-2 or TRBV6-3 to TRBJ2-7; no reliable D call. CDR1 is MNHEY and CDR2 is SVGEGT in the germline V gene. The CDR3 consists of 14 residues. With 4 bases removed from V and 2 bases from J, the gap between germline ends came to 12 bases. CDR3 in amino acids: CASSSDLPPYEQYF. The CDR3 DNA sequence: TGTGCCAGCAGTTCCGACCTTCCACCCTACGAGCAGTACTTC.

This clonotype was seen at least ten times. This sequence joins TRBV2 and TRBJ2-3; TRBD2 agrees at 7 bases. V trimming: 7 bases; J trimming: 8 bases; junction bases outside the gene matches: 3. Germline V gives CDR1 SNHLY, CDR2 FYNNEI. The CDR3 runs to 11 residues. CDR3 amino acids: CASTWTSTQYF. The CDR3, as DNA: TGTGCCAGCACCTGGACTAGTACGCAGTATTTT.

V and J are TRBV28 and TRBJ2-7; D tentatively reads TRBD1 or TRBD2 (5 bases each). The V end lost 4 bases, the J end lost 2 bases, and 12 bases lay between the germline ends. The CDR3 is 14 amino acids. CDR1 and CDR2 (germline): MDHEN, SYDVKM. CDR3 in DNA: TGTGCCAGCAGTTCCCCGGGACCTACCTACGAGCAGTACTTC. It specifies CASSSPGPTYEQYF.

The chain carries TRBV20-1 and TRBJ2-1, with 14 bases that match TRBD2. Germline trimming cut 0 bases from V and 8 bases from J; bases unmatched to any gene: 12. CDR1 and CDR2 from the germline V gene are DFQATT and SNEGSKA (reference sequence). The CDR3 runs 18 residues. Written as DNA, the CDR3 is TGCAGTGCTAGAGACGGGGCCGGGACTAGCGGGAGTTTTGATGAGCAGTTCTTC. This gives the protein CSARDGAGTSGSFDEQFF.

This clonotype was seen repeatedly, ten times or more. This chain uses TRBV20-1 with TRBJ1-2; D gene ambiguous. The germline V and J ends were trimmed by 5 bases and 0 bases, with 7 bases remaining between them. The CDR3 is 12 residues long. Looked up from germline, CDR1 is DFQATT and CDR2 is SNEGSKA (reference sequence). The CDR3 region has the DNA TGCAGTGCTCTCGACTCTAACTATGGCTACACCTTC. Translated: CSALDSNYGYTF.

Points on this clonotype: A junction boundary mismatches the germline segment, possibly from a read error. The rearrangement joins TRBV14 to TRBJ1-4; no firm D call. CDR3 length: 15 residues. Per germline, CDR1 SGHDN and CDR2 FVKESK. CDR3 coding DNA: TGTGCCAGCAGCCAAGCCCGGGGTAGTAATGAAAAACTGATTTTT. Translation gives CASSQARGSNEKLIF.

A few counts support this clonotype. V and J are TRBV5-1 and TRBJ1-2; a weak D match, TRBD1 (5 bases). Germline V gives CDR1 SGHRS, CDR2 YFSETQ. V lost 3 bases to trimming and J lost 4 bases, with 13 bases between them. The CDR3 spans 14 residues. CDR3 in DNA: TGCGCCAGCAGCTCCTTCCGGGACGGCTATGGCTACACCTTC. Protein: CASSSFRDGYGYTF.

This clonotype showed up just a few times. The chain recombines TRBV3-1 with TRBJ2-7; perhaps TRBD1 as D (7 bases). V was shortened by 5 bases and J by 3 bases, with 17 bases between the two germline ends. The CDR3 is made up of 15 amino acids. CDR1 is LGHDT, CDR2 YNNKEL, per germline (reference sequence). For the CDR3, the DNA is TGTGCCAGCAGCTCACCAAGCAGGGGGGACTACGAGCAGTACTTC. This encodes CASSSPSRGDYEQYF.

This clonotype was counted between two and nine times. The chain is built from TRBV28 and TRBJ2-7; TRBD1 matches 7 bases. The CDR3 has 15 residues. V trimming: 1 base; J trimming: 7 bases; junction bases outside the gene matches: 10. Germline loops: CDR1 MDHEN, CDR2 SYDVKM. CDR3 sequence reads: CASSLSATGKREQYF. CDR3 sequence (DNA): TGTGCCAGCAGTTTATCCGCGACAGGGAAACGGGAGCAGTACTTC.

V usage is TRBV4-1 and J usage is TRBJ2-3; TRBD2 matches 13 bases. Trimming removed 3 bases from V and 0 bases from J; junction bases left unmatched: 6. The germline gives CDR1 MGHRA, CDR2 YSYEKL. The CDR3 spans 18 residues. The CDR3 nucleotides are TGCGCCAGCAGCCATGGACTAGCGGGGGCCCTTAGCACAGATACGCAGTATTTT. The encoded protein is CASSHGLAGALSTDTQYF.

The chain uses TRBV7-9 and TRBJ2-2; 9 nucleotides line up with TRBD2. From germline, CDR1 is SEHNR and CDR2 FQNEAQ (reference sequence). This CDR3 contains 16 residues. V gave up 5 bases and J gave up 2 bases; unmatched junction bases: 6. The CDR3 nucleotides are TGTGCCAGCAGCCCCAAGCGGGGGGTTAACACCGGGGAGCTGTTTTTT. As protein: CASSPKRGVNTGELFF.

The J gene is TRBJ2-1, the V gene TRBV5-1, with 12 bases that match TRBD2. Germline-derived CDR1 and CDR2 are SGHRS and YFSETQ. This CDR3 has 16 amino acids. Trimming at V came to 3 bases and at J to 7 bases, leaving 8 bases not matched to a gene. This CDR3 reads CASSSSGGAMGNEQFF. In DNA, the CDR3 is TGCGCCAGCAGCTCTAGCGGGGGGGCCATGGGAAATGAGCAGTTCTTC. The variable domain in full, completed from reference TRBV5-1 and TRBJ2-1, reads KAGVTQTPRYLIKTRGQQVTLSCSPISGHRSVSWYQQTPGQGLQFLFEYFSETQRNKGNFPGRFSGRQFSNSRSEMNVSTLELGDSALYLCASSSSGGAMGNEQFFGPGTRLTVL.

This clonotype appeared a few times. This chain uses TRBV28 with TRBJ2-1; D may be TRBD1 or TRBD2 (5 bases each). V shed 3 bases and J shed 4 bases, with 19 bases lying between them. The CDR3 consists of 17 residues. Germline lookup yields CDR1 MDHEN and CDR2 SYDVKM. The CDR3 is CASSLFNPGRLYNEQFF. The DNA of the CDR3 is TGTGCCAGCAGTTTGTTTAACCCGGGACGCCTGTACAATGAGCAGTTCTTC. Full variable domain (remainder filled in from reference TRBV28 and TRBJ2-1): DVKVTQSSRYLVKRTGEKVFLECVQDMDHENMFWYRQDPGLGLRLIYFSYDVKMKEKGDIPEGYSVSREKKERFSLILESASTNQTSMYLCASSLFNPGRLYNEQFFGPGTRLTVL.

This clonotype was picked up a small number of times. Germline and junction disagree at one end, which may indicate a read error. The genes are TRBV5-4 and TRBJ2-4; D remains unclear. With the DNA end fitting TRBJ2-5 better, the J assignment may be wrong. CDR3 length equals 11 residues. From germline, CDR1 is SGHNT and CDR2 YYREEE (reference sequence). In nucleotides, the CDR3 is TGTGTCAGCAGCTTGACAGAGACCCAGTACTTC. Translating it yields CVSSLTETQYF.

This sequence joins TRBV6-5 and TRBJ1-1; D is uncertain. Trimming removed 5 bases from V and 4 bases from J, with 17 bases in between. Germline CDR1 is MNHEY and CDR2 is SVGAGI. The CDR3 is made up of 15 amino acids. CDR3 DNA: TGTGCCAGCAGTACAATACCTACAGCGTCCACTGAAGCTTTCTTT. Translating it yields CASSTIPTASTEAFF.

A remark on this clonotype: A much larger clone differs from this one at a single base, so this may be a read error. The chain carries TRBV4-1 and TRBJ2-7, with D possibly matching TRBD1 (6 bases). Per the germline V gene, CDR1 is MGHRA and CDR2 is YSYEKL. This CDR3 is built from 14 residues. The CDR3 DNA sequence: TGCGCCAGCAGCCAAGACAGGGGCTCCTACGGGCAGTACTTC. Translated: CASSQDRGSYGQYF.

In this sample, this clonotype turned up once. The chain carries TRBV20-1 and TRBJ2-1, with 10 positions matching TRBD2. Germline assignment: CDR1 DFQATT and CDR2 SNEGSKA (reference sequence). V lost 3 bases, J lost 2 bases, and 10 bases stayed unmatched. The CDR3 has 17 amino acids. CDR3 coding DNA: TGCAGTGCTAGTCCCGAAGTAGGACTAGCGGCCTACAATGAGCAGTTCTTC. As protein: CSASPEVGLAAYNEQFF.

The chain has TRBV7-2 and TRBJ2-3, with D unclear. V gave up 5 bases and J gave up 6 bases, with 12 bases separating them. This CDR3 is 13 amino acids long. The germline gives CDR1 SGHTA, CDR2 FQGNSA. As DNA, the CDR3 is TGTGCCAGCAGCCGGATAGCCTCCGATACGCAGTATTTT. This sequence encodes CASSRIASDTQYF.

The V call is TRBV21-1, the J call TRBJ2-1; the table's D call, TRBD2, has no DNA check behind it. TRBV21-1 is designated a pseudogene. This CDR3 region has 17 residues. CDR3 coding DNA: TGTGCCAGCAGCAATATCCTAGCGGGAGATAACACAGAGACCCAGTTCTTC. Protein: CASSNILAGDNTETQFF.